A selection of T cell receptor beta chains follows, all from one sample in a study of persistence of HIV-infected CD4 T cells. Antigens of these TCRs are unknown. Profiled with immunoSEQ multiplex PCR; TCRdb holds only in-frame clones, not every one. Among around 30,000 clones, 75% to 85% were seen once, and the ten largest hold 15% to 20%. The sequencing here drew on CD4+ T cells sorted from PBMCs after approximately 19-hour stimulation, taken from a patient who received antiretroviral therapy. Receptors were obtained from an adult woman with HIV who was CMV-seropositive. Each CDR3 is given with its conserved first and last residue.

TRBV4-1,TRBJ1-6,CASSQGSQGIKNSPLHF
TRBV3-1/TRBV3-2,TRBJ1-2,CASSQDLTAGYTF
TRBV30,TRBJ1-1,CAHRDRGTIYTEAFF
TRBV20-1,TRBJ2-3,CSASKQVSTDTQYF
TRBV29-1,TRBJ1-2,CSVDGDRAGGYTF
TRBV5-4,TRBJ2-3,CASSLLLAGGTDTQYF
TRBV10-1,TRBJ2-2,CASSASGGELFF
TRBV12-3/TRBV12-4,TRBJ2-5,CASRREETQYF
TRBV24-1,TRBJ2-5,CATSDPLAGGRETQYF
TRBV10-1,TRBJ2-1,CASSDDTSGPYNEQFF